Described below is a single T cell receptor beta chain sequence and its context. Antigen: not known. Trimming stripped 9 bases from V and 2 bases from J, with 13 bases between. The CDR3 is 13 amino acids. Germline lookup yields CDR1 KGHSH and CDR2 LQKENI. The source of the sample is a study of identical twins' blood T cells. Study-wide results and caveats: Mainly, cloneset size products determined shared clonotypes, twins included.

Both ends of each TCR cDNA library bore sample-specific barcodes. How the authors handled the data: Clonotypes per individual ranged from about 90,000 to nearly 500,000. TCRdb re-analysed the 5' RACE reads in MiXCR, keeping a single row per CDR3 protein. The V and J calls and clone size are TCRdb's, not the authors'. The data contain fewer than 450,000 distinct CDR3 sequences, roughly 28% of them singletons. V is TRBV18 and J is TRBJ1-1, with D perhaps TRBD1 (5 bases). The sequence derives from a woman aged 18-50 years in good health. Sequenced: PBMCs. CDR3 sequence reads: CASTGQSNTEAFF. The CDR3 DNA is TGTGCCAGTACGGGGCAGAGCAACACTGAAGCTTTCTTT.